This TCR beta chain was recovered during a study of graft-versus-host responses after intestinal transplantation. Overall study context: All recipients were given anti-thymocyte globulin induction, and tacrolimus and steroids were then administered for three to four years.

Whole-study findings and limits: Some GvH clones appeared in ileal mucosa or blood before recipient bone marrow. Peak circulating GvH clone levels were associated with early post-transplant HvG declines. Elevated graft-versus-host to host-versus-graft clonal ratios in allografts were recorded for patients with graft-donor T cell macrochimerism.

This clone has a single count. Its antigen is not identified. This CDR3 region has 15 residues. V trimming: 3 bases; J trimming: 7 bases; junction bases outside the gene matches: 9. The germline CDR1 and CDR2 sequences are LNHNV and YYDKDF (reference sequence). Measured with immunoSEQ multiplex PCR; TCRdb has only the in-frame clones, and not every one. The sample lists roughly 100,000 clones, approximately 93% occurring once. V is TRBV15 and J is TRBJ2-1; 7 nucleotides agree with TRBD2. The sample was unstimulated CD8+ T cells sorted from spleen or lymph node cells, taken before intestinal transplant. The source of this sequence is a human donor who received an intestinal transplant. The CDR3 region has the DNA TGTGCCACCAGCAGTCGGGGGGACCTACATAATGAGCAGTTCTTC. Its protein is CATSSRGDLHNEQFF.